This TCR beta chain is drawn from a study of control samples from healthy donors and cancer patients. This CDR3 is 16 amino acids long. The germline V and J ends were trimmed by 2 bases and 0 bases, with 11 bases remaining between them. CDR1 and CDR2 (germline): KGHSH, LQKENI. Profiling relied on immunoSEQ multiplex PCR, and the TCRdb table lists in-frame clones only, not all of them. Among some 130,000 clones listed, about 93% were seen once. Sequencing was performed on PBMCs. The clonotype originates from a middle-aged man with head and neck cancer. The rearrangement links TRBV18 to TRBJ1-3; D call uncertain. The CDR3 protein is CASSPIDGSSGNTIYF. In DNA form, the CDR3 reads TGTGCCAGCTCACCAATAGACGGGTCCTCTGGAAACACCATATATTTT.